This entry features one T cell receptor (beta chain) sequence. Donation came from healthy Caucasian individuals in Russia who were aged roughly 6 to 95. Through a sample-barcoded 5' primer and a J-beta primer mix, a second PCR was run for roughly 7 to 12 cycles. TCRdb recomputed calls from the 5' RACE reads with MiXCR, one row per CDR3 protein. The table records about 760,000 distinct CDR3 sequences, approximately 60% of them present only once. This record belongs to a study of blood T cells in healthy people across ages. The receptor comes from a man aged 35 to 55 in good health. Sequences were obtained from blood.

The CDR3 reads CASSVERCTDTQYF. The CDR3 DNA follows: TGCGCCAGCAGTGTTGAGCGGTGCACAGATACGCAGTATTTT. The J gene is TRBJ2-3, the V gene TRBV10-2; D might be TRBD2 (5 bases). Germline CDR1 reads WSHSY; CDR2 reads SAAADI. V lost 4 bases and J lost 1, with 9 bases in between. This CDR3 is built from 14 residues.